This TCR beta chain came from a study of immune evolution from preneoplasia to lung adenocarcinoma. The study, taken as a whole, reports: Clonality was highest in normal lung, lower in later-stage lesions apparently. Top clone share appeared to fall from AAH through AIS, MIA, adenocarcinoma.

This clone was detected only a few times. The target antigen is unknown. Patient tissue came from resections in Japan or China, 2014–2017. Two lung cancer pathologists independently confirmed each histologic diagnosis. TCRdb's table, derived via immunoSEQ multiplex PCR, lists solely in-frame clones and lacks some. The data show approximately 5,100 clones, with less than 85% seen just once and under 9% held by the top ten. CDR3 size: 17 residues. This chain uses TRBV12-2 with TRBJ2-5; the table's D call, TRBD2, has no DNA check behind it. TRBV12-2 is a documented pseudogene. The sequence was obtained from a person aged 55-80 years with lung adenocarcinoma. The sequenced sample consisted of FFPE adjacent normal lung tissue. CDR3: CASRPLAGGRLGETQYF. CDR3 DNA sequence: TGTGCAAGTCGCCCCCTAGCGGGGGGGAGGTTAGGAGAGACCCAGTACTTC.